These 3 T cell receptor beta chains originate from one sample sequenced in a study of T cells in Graves' hyperthyroidism and ophthalmopathy. Amplification yielded TCR beta CDR3 regions, with RNA transcripts as the source. TCR CDR3 regions were first amplified by RT-PCR with HTBI primers. TCRdb used MiXCR to reprocess the multiplex PCR reads, holding one entry per CDR3 protein. The repertoire holds about 580,000 distinct CDR3 sequences, over 11% seen once, with approximately 5.7% in the top ten. The specimen was blood. Every receptor here comes from a woman younger than 45 with Graves' hyperthyroidism that later progressed to Graves' ophthalmopathy.

The table lists this clonotype with many counts. Germline is not matched at one junction end, which may reflect a read error. The chain is built from TRBV12-3 or TRBV12-4 and TRBJ2-5, with no clear D. This CDR3 spans 11 amino acids. The CDR3 loop is CASSLEETQYF. The CDR3, as DNA: TGTGCCAGCAGCTTAGAAGAGACCCAGTACTTC.

This clonotype was detected ten times or more. This rearrangement joins TRBV4-1 to TRBJ2-7; 7 nucleotides align to TRBD2. CDR3 size: 14 residues. CDR1 and CDR2 (germline): MGHRA, YSYEKL. Trimming took 8 bases from V and 5 from J; bases not matched to a gene: 12. The CDR3 sequence is CASGVALAAHEQYF. As DNA, the CDR3 is TGCGCCAGCGGAGTAGCGCTAGCGGCCCACGAGCAGTACTTC.

This clonotype was detected ten times or more. This chain joins TRBV2 and TRBJ2-1; TRBD1 matches at 7 bases. The CDR3 loop spans 11 amino acids. Per germline, CDR1 SNHLY and CDR2 FYNNEI. Unmatched junction bases numbered 9, after V lost 6 bases and J lost 16 bases. The chain's CDR3 is CASSNRDRYFF. CDR3 nucleotide sequence: TGTGCCAGCAGCAACCGGGACAGATACTTCTTC.